This T cell receptor (beta chain) was identified during a study of identical twins. The study, taken as a whole, reports: The degree of excess twin sharing was weaker in beta out-of-frame sequences.

Ten or more counts support this clonotype. The antigen remains unidentified. Using its own MiXCR run on the 5' RACE reads, TCRdb lists one record per CDR3 protein. The repertoire holds 200,000 to 300,000 distinct CDR3 sequences, with approximately 7% as singletons. The CDR3 length is 13 residues. V was clipped by 6 bases and J by 7 bases, with 16 bases between them. From germline, CDR1 is DFQATT and CDR2 SNEGSKA (reference sequence). These data were also filed under a second study, of yellow fever vaccine responses in identical twins.

The sequenced sample consisted of memory (CD45RO+) T cells sorted from blood. V gene TRBV20-1 combines with J gene TRBJ1-5; D is ambiguous. The clonotype was recovered from a woman aged 18-35 years in good health. This CDR3 is CSALREDGQPQHF. The CDR3 DNA follows: TGCAGTGCACTCCGGGAGGATGGCCAGCCCCAGCATTTT.